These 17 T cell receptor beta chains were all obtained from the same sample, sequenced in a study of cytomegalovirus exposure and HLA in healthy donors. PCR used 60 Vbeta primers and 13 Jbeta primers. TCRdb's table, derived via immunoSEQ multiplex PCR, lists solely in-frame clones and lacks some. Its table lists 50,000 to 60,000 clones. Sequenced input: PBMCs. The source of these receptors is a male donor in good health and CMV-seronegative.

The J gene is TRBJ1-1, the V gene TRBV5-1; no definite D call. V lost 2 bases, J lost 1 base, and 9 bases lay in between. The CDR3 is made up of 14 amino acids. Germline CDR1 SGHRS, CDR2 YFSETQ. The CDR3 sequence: CASSFSGQNTEAFF. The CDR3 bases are TGCGCCAGCAGCTTTAGTGGGCAGAACACTGAAGCTTTCTTT. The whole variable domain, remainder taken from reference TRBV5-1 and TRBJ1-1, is KAGVTQTPRYLIKTRGQQVTLSCSPISGHRSVSWYQQTPGQGLQFLFEYFSETQRNKGNFPGRFSGRQFSNSRSEMNVSTLELGDSALYLCASSFSGQNTEAFFGQGTRLTVV.

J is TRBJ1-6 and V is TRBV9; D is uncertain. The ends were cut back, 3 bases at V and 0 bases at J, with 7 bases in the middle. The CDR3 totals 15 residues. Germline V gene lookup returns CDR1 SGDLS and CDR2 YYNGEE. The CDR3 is CASSAGSSYNSPLHF. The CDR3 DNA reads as TGTGCCAGCAGCGCTGGCAGCTCCTATAATTCACCCCTCCACTTT.

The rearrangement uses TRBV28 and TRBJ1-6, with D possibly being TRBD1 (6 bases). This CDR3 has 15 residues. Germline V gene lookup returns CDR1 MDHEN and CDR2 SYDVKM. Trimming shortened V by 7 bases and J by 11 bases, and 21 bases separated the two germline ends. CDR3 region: CASTLGTPSFTPLHF. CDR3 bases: TGTGCCAGCACCCTAGGGACACCCTCCTTTACACCCCTCCACTTT.

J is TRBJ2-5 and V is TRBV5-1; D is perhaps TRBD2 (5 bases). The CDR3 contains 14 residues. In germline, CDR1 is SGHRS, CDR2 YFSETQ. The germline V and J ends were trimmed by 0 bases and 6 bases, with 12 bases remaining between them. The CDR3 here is CASSLEEGRKTQYF. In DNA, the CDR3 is TGCGCCAGCAGCTTGGAAGAGGGCCGAAAGACCCAGTACTTC.

In nucleotides, the CDR3 is TGTGCCAGCAGCTTGGGAGGATCTACCTACAATGAGCAGTTCTTC. Encoded protein: CASSLGGSTYNEQFF. The rearrangement joins TRBV5-4 to TRBJ2-1; D not certain. CDR3 length: 15 residues. Germline CDR1 and CDR2: SGHNT and YYREEE (reference sequence). Trimming cost V 0 bases and J 2 bases, with 9 bases left between them.

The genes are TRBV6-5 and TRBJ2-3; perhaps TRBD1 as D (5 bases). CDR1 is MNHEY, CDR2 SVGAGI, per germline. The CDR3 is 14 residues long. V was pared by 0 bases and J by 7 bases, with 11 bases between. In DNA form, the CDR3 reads TGTGCCAGCAGTTACTCGTACAGGACGAATACGCAGTATTTT. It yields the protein CASSYSYRTNTQYF.

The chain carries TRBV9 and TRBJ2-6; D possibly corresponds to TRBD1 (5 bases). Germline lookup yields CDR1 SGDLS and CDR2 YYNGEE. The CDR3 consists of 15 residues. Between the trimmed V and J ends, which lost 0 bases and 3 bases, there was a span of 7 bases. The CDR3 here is CASSVGGYGANVLTF. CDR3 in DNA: TGTGCCAGCAGCGTAGGGGGCTATGGGGCCAACGTCCTGACTTTC. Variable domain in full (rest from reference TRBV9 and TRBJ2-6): DSGVTQTPKHLITATGQRVTLRCSPRSGDLSVYWYQQSLDQGLQFLIQYYNGEERAKGNILERFSAQQFPDLHSELNLSSLELGDSALYFCASSVGGYGANVLTFGAGSRLTVL.

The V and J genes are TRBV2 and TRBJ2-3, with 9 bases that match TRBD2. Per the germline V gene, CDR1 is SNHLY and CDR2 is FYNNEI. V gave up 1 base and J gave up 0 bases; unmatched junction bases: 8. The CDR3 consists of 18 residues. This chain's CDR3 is CASSEVAGGPLSTDTQYF. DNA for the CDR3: TGTGCCAGCAGTGAAGTCGCGGGAGGGCCACTTAGCACAGATACGCAGTATTTT. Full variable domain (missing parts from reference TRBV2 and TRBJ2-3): EPEVTQTPSHQVTQMGQEVILRCVPISNHLYFYWYRQILGQKVEFLVSFYNNEISEKSEIFDDQFSVERPDGSNFTLKIRSTKLEDSAMYFCASSEVAGGPLSTDTQYFGPGTRLTVL.

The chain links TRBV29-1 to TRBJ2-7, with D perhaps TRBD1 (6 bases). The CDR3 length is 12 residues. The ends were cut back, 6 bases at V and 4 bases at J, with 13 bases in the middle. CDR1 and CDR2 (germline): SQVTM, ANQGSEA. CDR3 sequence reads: CSVGAQGYEQYF. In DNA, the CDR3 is TGCAGCGTCGGGGCCCAGGGGTACGAGCAGTACTTC.

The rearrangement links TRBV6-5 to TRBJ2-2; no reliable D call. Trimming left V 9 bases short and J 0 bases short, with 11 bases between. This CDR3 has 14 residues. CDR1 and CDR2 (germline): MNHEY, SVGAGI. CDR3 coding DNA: TGTGCCAGTAAGAGAGCGCCGAACACCGGGGAGCTGTTTTTT. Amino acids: CASKRAPNTGELFF.

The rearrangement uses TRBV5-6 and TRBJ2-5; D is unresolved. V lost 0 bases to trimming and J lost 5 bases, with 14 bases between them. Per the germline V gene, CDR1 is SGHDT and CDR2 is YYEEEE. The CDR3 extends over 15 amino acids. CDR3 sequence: CASSLAPSVGETQYF. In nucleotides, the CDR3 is TGTGCCAGCAGCTTGGCCCCCAGCGTTGGCGAGACCCAGTACTTC. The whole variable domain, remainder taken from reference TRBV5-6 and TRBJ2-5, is DAGVTQSPTHLIKTRGQQVTLRCSPKSGHDTVSWYQQALGQGPQFIFQYYEEEERQRGNFPDRFSGHQFPNYSSELNVNALLLGDSALYLCASSLAPSVGETQYFGPGTRLLVL.

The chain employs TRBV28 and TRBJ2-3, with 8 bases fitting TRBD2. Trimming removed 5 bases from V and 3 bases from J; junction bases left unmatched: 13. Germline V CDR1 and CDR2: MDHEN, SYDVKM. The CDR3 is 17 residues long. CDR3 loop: CASSPNSRGGETDTQYF. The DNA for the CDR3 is TGTGCCAGCAGTCCAAATAGTCGGGGGGGGGAAACAGATACGCAGTATTTT.

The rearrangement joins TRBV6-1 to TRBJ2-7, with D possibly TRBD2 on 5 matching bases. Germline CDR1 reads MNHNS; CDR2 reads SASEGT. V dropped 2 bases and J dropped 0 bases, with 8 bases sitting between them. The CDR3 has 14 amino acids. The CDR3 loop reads CASSETGNSYEQYF. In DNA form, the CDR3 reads TGTGCCAGCAGTGAAACCGGGAACTCCTACGAGCAGTACTTC.

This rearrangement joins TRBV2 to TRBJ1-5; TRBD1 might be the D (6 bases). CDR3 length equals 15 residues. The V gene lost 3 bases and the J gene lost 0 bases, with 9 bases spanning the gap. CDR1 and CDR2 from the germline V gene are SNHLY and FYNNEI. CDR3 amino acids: CASSEDSNSNQPQHF. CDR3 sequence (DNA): TGTGCCAGCAGTGAGGACAGCAATAGCAATCAGCCCCAGCATTTT.

CDR3 residues: CASSLTRTGGTEAFF. In DNA form, the CDR3 reads TGTGCCAGCAGCTTGACCCGGACAGGGGGCACTGAAGCTTTCTTT. The chain carries TRBV7-8 and TRBJ1-1; 10 nucleotides line up with TRBD1. Germline V gene lookup returns CDR1 SGHVS and CDR2 FQNEAQ. The CDR3 loop spans 15 amino acids. The trim removed 3 bases at V and 4 bases at J, leaving 5 bases unmatched.

This CDR3 is CASSERTSYEQYF. The CDR3 nucleotides read TGTGCCAGCAGTGAAAGAACTTCCTACGAGCAGTACTTC. The chain employs TRBV6-1 and TRBJ2-7; no reliable D call. Germline CDR1 reads MNHNS; CDR2 reads SASEGT. Deletions cut 2 bases from V and 1 base from J, with 6 bases between. The CDR3 sequence is 13 residues long.

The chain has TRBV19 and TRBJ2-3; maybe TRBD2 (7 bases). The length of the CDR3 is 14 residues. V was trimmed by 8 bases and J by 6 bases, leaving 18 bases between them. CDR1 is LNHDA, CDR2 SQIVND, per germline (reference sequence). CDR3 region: CASVGGGQGDTQYF. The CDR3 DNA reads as TGTGCCAGTGTGGGCGGGGGCCAGGGGGATACGCAGTATTTT.